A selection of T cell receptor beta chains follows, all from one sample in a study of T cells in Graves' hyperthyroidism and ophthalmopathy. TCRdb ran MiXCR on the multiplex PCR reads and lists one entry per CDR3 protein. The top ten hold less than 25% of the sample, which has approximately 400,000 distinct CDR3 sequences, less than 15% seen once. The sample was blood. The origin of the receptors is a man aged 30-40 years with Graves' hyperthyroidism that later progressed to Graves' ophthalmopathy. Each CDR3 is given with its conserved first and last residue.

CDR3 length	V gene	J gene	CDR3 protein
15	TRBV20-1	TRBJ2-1	CSASGGLARTNVQFF
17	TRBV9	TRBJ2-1	CASSLRAGGPPYNEQFF
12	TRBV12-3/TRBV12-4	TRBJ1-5	CASSPPDQPQHF
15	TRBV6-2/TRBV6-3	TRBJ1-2	CASRETAGLSYGYTF
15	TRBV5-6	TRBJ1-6	CASSHSAYYNSPLHF
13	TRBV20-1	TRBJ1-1	CSAGDRGRTEAFF
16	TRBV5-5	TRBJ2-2	CASSMAGHLNTGELFF
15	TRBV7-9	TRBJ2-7	CASSPRSPAIPEQYF
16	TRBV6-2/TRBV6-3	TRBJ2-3	CASSSATGGYADTQYF
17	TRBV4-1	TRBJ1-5	CASSQDFSLSSNQPQHF
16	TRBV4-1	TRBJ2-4	CASSSKTSGALNIQYF
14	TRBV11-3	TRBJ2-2	CASSLGWNTGELFF
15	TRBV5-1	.	CASSLGLASTDTQHF
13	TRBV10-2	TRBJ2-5	CASSTDKLETQYF
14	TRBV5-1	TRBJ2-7	CASSWDYPNYEQYF
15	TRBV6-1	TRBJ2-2	CASSDPSALGGELFF
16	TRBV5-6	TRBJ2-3	CASSSRDRGSTDTQYF
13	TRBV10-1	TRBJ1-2	CASSESSVYGYTF
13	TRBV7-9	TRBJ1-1	CASTVGPNTEAFF
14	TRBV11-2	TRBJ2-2	CASSLQGARGELFF
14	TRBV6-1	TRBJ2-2	CASSVSGSTGELFF
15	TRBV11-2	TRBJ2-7	CASSLDLGLVYEQYF
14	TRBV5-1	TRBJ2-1	CASSLAGTLGEQFF
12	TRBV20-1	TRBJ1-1	CSAVDGNTEAFF
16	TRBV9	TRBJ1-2	CASSHTRGTRSYGYTF
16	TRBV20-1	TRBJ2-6	CSAGGQDYSGANVLTF
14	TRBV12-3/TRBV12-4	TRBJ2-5	CASRTSGGGETQYF
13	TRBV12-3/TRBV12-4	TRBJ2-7	CASSPLRVGEQYF
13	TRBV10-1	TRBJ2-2	CASSWTHTGELFF
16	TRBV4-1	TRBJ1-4	CASSQELFQGNEKLFF
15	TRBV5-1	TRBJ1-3	CASGLTPDSGNTIYF
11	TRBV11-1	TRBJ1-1	CASRYGTEAFF
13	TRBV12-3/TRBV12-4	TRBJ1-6	CASTYRGHSPLHF
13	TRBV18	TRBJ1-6	CASSPPSNSPLHF
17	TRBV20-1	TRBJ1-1	CSARDRAQHIMNTEAFF
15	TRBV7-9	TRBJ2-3	CASSLATLAGTTQYF
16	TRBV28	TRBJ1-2	CASSLYSDTTLGGYTF
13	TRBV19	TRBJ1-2	CASTRDYVYGYTF
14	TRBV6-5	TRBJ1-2	CASSYKTGEDGYTF
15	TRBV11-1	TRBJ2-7	CASSLLRSSSYEQYF
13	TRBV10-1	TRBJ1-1	CASRRGPGTEAFF
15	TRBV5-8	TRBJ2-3	CASILSGGSTDTQYF
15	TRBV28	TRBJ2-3	CASRSGARSTDTQYF